The clone carrying this T cell receptor beta chain was recorded a few times. Antigen unknown. As to time point: persistent/refractory GD, antithyroid drugs over 5 years with positive TRAb. Following extraction of RNA from PBMCs, that RNA was used to make the TCR library. HTBI primers from iRepertoire and Arm-PCR of CDR3 regions yielded the TCR beta libraries. TCRdb re-called the multiplex PCR reads through MiXCR, storing one row per CDR3 protein. The sample consists of roughly 300,000 distinct CDR3 sequences, roughly a fifth of them appearing once. The entry originates in a study of regulatory T cells in long-lasting Graves disease. The study's findings and limits: TCR diversity was lower in persistent Graves' patients than in newly diagnosed ones.

This receptor was taken from a female donor with Graves disease. The sequenced sample was peripheral blood mononuclear cells (PBMCs), obtained when the disease was refractory, from a patient treated with antithyroid drugs.

DNA of the CDR3: TGTGCCATCAGGGGTGAGGGGGCGCAGGTTGCTGAAGCTTTCTTT. Translation: CAIRGEGAQVAEAFF. V gene TRBV10-3 combines with J gene TRBJ1-1; 7 nucleotides agree with TRBD1. The V gene's germline CDR1 is ENHRY and CDR2 SYGVKD. This CDR3 spans 15 amino acids. The V gene end was trimmed by 6 bases and the J gene end by 6 bases; junction bases not matched to a gene: 13.